Shown below are 20 T cell receptor beta chains from a single sample sequenced in a study of T cell responses to AZD1222 COVID-19 vaccine. Only in-frame clones appear in the TCRdb table, and some are missing; sequencing was by immunoSEQ multiplex PCR. Of more than 250,000 clones listed, 85% to 95% are singletons. Sequenced material: peripheral blood, taken on day 0 of AZD1222 vaccination. The receptors here all came from an adult in good health.

About this clone: One end of the junction fails to match germline, which may point to a read error. CDR3 bases: TGTGCCACCAGCCTGACTCCGAATACCGGGGAGCTGTTTTTT. It encodes CATSLTPNTGELFF. The rearrangement links TRBV15 to TRBJ2-2; D is uncertain. The CDR3 extends over 14 amino acids. CDR1 is LNHNV and CDR2 is YYDKDF in the germline V gene (reference sequence).

This clone was observed once. The CDR3 coding sequence is TGTGCCAGCAGTTTAGTAACGGGGGGGATCAAAAACATTCAGTACTTC. Translation: CASSLVTGGIKNIQYF. This rearrangement joins TRBV28 to TRBJ2-4, with 8 positions matching TRBD2. The J segment lost 3 bases and the V segment lost 2 bases, leaving 6 bases of the junction unmatched. The CDR3 runs 16 residues. The germline V gene has CDR1 MDHEN and CDR2 SYDVKM.

J is TRBJ1-2 and V is TRBV5-5; possibly TRBD1 for D (6 bases). V gave up 0 bases and J gave up 4 bases, with 16 bases separating them. The CDR3 sequence is 16 residues long. Germline V gene sequence: CDR1 SGHKS, CDR2 YYEKEE (reference sequence). The CDR3 region is CASSLEPQGRLYGYTF. The CDR3, as DNA: TGTGCCAGCAGCTTGGAGCCACAGGGAAGACTCTATGGCTACACCTTC.

The V gene is TRBV7-8, the J gene TRBJ2-7; tentatively, D is TRBD1 (6 bases). Germline CDR1 SGHVS, CDR2 FQNEAQ. V lost 5 bases and J 2 bases, leaving 16 bases between the germline ends. There are 15 residues in the CDR3. CDR3 coding DNA: TGTGCCAGCAGCGGACTGAGGGGGAGCGCCTACGAGCAGTACTTC. This translates into CASSGLRGSAYEQYF.

This clone was picked up a small number of times. V usage is TRBV5-1 and J usage is TRBJ2-1, with D perhaps matching TRBD1 or TRBD2 (5 bases each). The CDR3 runs to 13 residues. V lost 1 base to trimming and J lost 5 bases, with 7 bases between them. Germline V CDR1 and CDR2: SGHRS, YFSETQ. Here the CDR3 DNA reads TGCGCCAGCAGCTTGAGAGGGGACAATGAGCAGTTCTTC. It encodes CASSLRGDNEQFF.

This clone was seen a single time. This chain connects TRBV28 to TRBJ1-1; TRBD1 matches at 11 bases. The CDR3 has 17 amino acids. Trimming removed 6 bases from V and 1 base from J; junction bases left unmatched: 10. The V gene's germline CDR1 is MDHEN and CDR2 SYDVKM. The CDR3 reads CASRPLGQGAKNTEAFF. CDR3 DNA sequence: TGTGCCAGCAGGCCCCTAGGACAGGGGGCAAAGAACACTGAAGCTTTCTTT.

This clone was recorded a few times. This rearrangement joins TRBV19 to TRBJ1-6; D is unresolved. CDR3 length equals 14 residues. The ends were cut back, 5 bases at V and 6 bases at J, with 11 bases in the middle. The V gene's germline CDR1 is LNHDA and CDR2 SQIVND (reference sequence). The CDR3 bases are TGTGCCAGTAGTGACCATAGCCGTAATTCACCCCTCCACTTT. Translating gives CASSDHSRNSPLHF. The full variable domain, with the rest looked up from reference TRBV19 and TRBJ1-6, is DGGITQSPKYLFRKEGQNVTLSCEQNLNHDAMYWYRQDPGQGLRLIYYSQIVNDFQKGDIAEGYSVSREKKESFPLTVTSAQKNPTAFYLCASSDHSRNSPLHFGNGTRLTVT.

The chain joins TRBV15 to TRBJ2-3; TRBD1 or TRBD2 may be the D gene (5 bases each). CDR1 LNHNV and CDR2 YYDKDF come from the germline V gene (reference sequence). With 5 bases removed from V and 9 bases from J, the gap between germline ends came to 21 bases. The CDR3 covers 15 residues. CDR3 sequence: CATSRVVGTGNTQYF. CDR3 DNA: TGTGCCACCAGCCGCGTAGTGGGGACGGGGAACACGCAGTATTTT.

CDR3 sequence (DNA): TGTGCCAGCAGCTTAGCGGTGGCTAGCGGGAGAGGAAGGCAGTTCTTC. Encoded protein: CASSLAVASGRGRQFF. The J gene is TRBJ2-1, the V gene TRBV7-2; 10 bases are a match to TRBD2. This CDR3 spans 16 amino acids. Germline V gene sequence: CDR1 SGHTA, CDR2 FQGNSA. V dropped 0 bases and J dropped 12; count of bases not matched to a gene: 11.

The CDR3 coding sequence is TGTGCCAGCAGCCCGAGAACTAGCGGCCCCACTGGGGCCAACGTCCTGACTTTC. Protein product: CASSPRTSGPTGANVLTF. The rearrangement links TRBV5-4 to TRBJ2-6, with 8 bases matching TRBD2. J gave up 2 bases and V 4 bases, and 11 bases lay outside the gene matches. The germline V gene encodes CDR1 SGHNT and CDR2 YYREEE (reference sequence). CDR3 length equals 18 residues.

V is TRBV27 and J is TRBJ2-5; maybe TRBD2 (6 bases). Germline V gene lookup returns CDR1 MNHEY and CDR2 SMNVEV (reference sequence). The CDR3 covers 15 residues. V gave up 5 bases and J gave up 5 bases, with 18 bases separating them. In DNA, the CDR3 is TGTGCCAGCAGTGATACGGGACTGCCCGGGGAGACCCAGTACTTC. Protein sequence: CASSDTGLPGETQYF.

The chain is built from TRBV4-1 and TRBJ2-7, with D tentatively TRBD2 (5 bases). The V gene's germline CDR1 is MGHRA and CDR2 YSYEKL. V was pared by 1 base and J by 1 base, with 8 bases between. This CDR3 has 14 amino acids. The CDR3 bases are TGCGCCAGCAGCCAAGGTGGGAGATCCTACGAGCAGTACTTC. It codes for CASSQGGRSYEQYF.

This CDR3 reads CASRGTGGSYEQYF. The CDR3 coding sequence is TGTGCCAGCAGGGGGACAGGGGGCTCCTACGAGCAGTACTTC. The chain couples TRBV6-5 to TRBJ2-7; 11 bases align to TRBD1. Germline V gives CDR1 MNHEY, CDR2 SVGAGI. The CDR3 covers 14 residues. Germline trimming cut 6 bases from V and 0 bases from J; bases unmatched to any gene: 1.

The rearrangement joins TRBV7-9 to TRBJ1-2; 9 bases are shared with TRBD1. The CDR3 loop spans 14 amino acids. CDR1 SEHNR and CDR2 FQNEAQ come from the germline V gene (reference sequence). V shed 4 bases and J 8 bases; nucleotides not matched to a gene: 8. CDR3 amino acids: CASSSEGQGKGYTF. CDR3 in DNA: TGTGCCAGCAGCTCCGAAGGACAGGGGAAGGGCTACACCTTC.

This chain uses TRBV3-1 (or the pseudogene TRBV3-2) with TRBJ1-2, with a tentative D call TRBD1 (6 bases). Germline CDR1 is LGHDT and CDR2 is YNNKEL (reference sequence). The V end was cut by 3 bases, the J end by 4 bases, with 12 bases between. The CDR3 is 14 amino acids. CDR3 coding DNA: TGTGCCAGCAGCCACGGCAGGGGAATCTATGGCTACACCTTC. This sequence encodes CASSHGRGIYGYTF.

The chain links TRBV12-3 or TRBV12-4 to TRBJ1-2; D remains ambiguous. The CDR3 has 13 residues. With 5 bases removed from V and 5 bases from J, the gap between germline ends came to 12 bases. Here the CDR3 reads CASSALGAYGYTF. The CDR3 coding sequence is TGTGCCAGCAGTGCCCTAGGTGCATATGGCTACACCTTC.

This sequence joins TRBV6-5 and TRBJ1-1, with D possibly being TRBD1 (6 bases). Germline values: CDR1 MNHEY, CDR2 SVGAGI. Between the trimmed V and J ends, which lost 2 bases and 1 base, there was a span of 11 bases. The CDR3 totals 15 residues. The CDR3 DNA sequence: TGTGCCAGCAGTTACGAGGTCAGGGGGAACACTGAAGCTTTCTTT. This encodes CASSYEVRGNTEAFF.

This clone appeared once. As DNA, the CDR3 is TGTGCCAGCAGTGGACAGGGGGCGTACACCGGGGAGCTGTTTTTT. It yields the protein CASSGQGAYTGELFF. The rearrangement links TRBV2 to TRBJ2-2; TRBD1 aligns across 10 bases. With 4 bases clipped from V and 3 bases from J, the junction kept 2 bases outside the gene matches. This CDR3 comprises 15 residues. Looked up from germline, CDR1 is SNHLY and CDR2 is FYNNEI. The variable domain in full, completed from reference TRBV2 and TRBJ2-2, reads EPEVTQTPSHQVTQMGQEVILRCVPISNHLYFYWYRQILGQKVEFLVSFYNNEISEKSEIFDDQFSVERPDGSNFTLKIRSTKLEDSAMYFCASSGQGAYTGELFFGEGSRLTVL.

The chain is built from TRBV4-1 and TRBJ1-5, with D possibly TRBD1 on 5 matching bases. This CDR3 spans 18 amino acids. Deletions cut 3 bases from V and 3 bases from J, with 21 bases between. Germline V gene lookup returns CDR1 MGHRA and CDR2 YSYEKL. CDR3 DNA: TGCGCCAGCAGCCACCAAGTCCCCCGGGGGGGAGTCAATCAGCCCCAGCATTTT. Protein: CASSHQVPRGGVNQPQHF.

This clone came up once. The chain combines TRBV9 with TRBJ2-3; 11 bases agree with TRBD2. The J segment lost 4 bases and the V segment lost 0 bases, leaving 7 bases of the junction unmatched. CDR1 and CDR2 from the germline V gene are SGDLS and YYNGEE. This CDR3 is built from 17 residues. CDR3 bases: TGTGCCAGCAGCGTAGAAACTAGCGGGGGTGCGGCAGATACGCAGTATTTT. Its protein is CASSVETSGGAADTQYF.